Following are 18 T cell receptor beta chains from one sample sequenced in a study of CD8+CD57+ T cells in acquired aplastic anemia. By flow cytometry, patients selected for sequencing had shown an expansion of CD8+CD57+ cells. Researchers used genomic DNA as the template to profile TCR beta VDJ and CDR3. From the reads, TCRdb called clonotypes with MiXCR, one entry per CDR3 protein. In the table there are roughly 250,000 distinct CDR3 sequences, approximately 45% of which are singletons. The sequencing sample was made of sorted CD4+, CD8+, or CD8+CD57+ T cells (not recorded which) from PBMCs. These receptors originate from a human donor with aplastic anemia.

This clonotype showed up just once. The chain recombines TRBV2 with TRBJ1-5; D remains unclear. The ends were cut back, 6 bases at V and 5 bases at J, with 17 bases in the middle. The CDR3 is 15 amino acids. From germline, CDR1 is SNHLY and CDR2 FYNNEI. DNA of the CDR3: TGTGCCAGCAGGATCGGGCCCCGATGGGATCAGCCCCAGCATTTT. Translating it yields CASRIGPRWDQPQHF.

The rearrangement links TRBV25-1 to TRBJ2-2; no reliable D call. The V gene's germline CDR1 is MGHDK and CDR2 SYGVNS. The CDR3 extends over 16 amino acids. Trimming shortened V by 6 bases and J by 0 bases, and 14 bases separated the two germline ends. The CDR3 DNA reads TGTGCCAGCAGCTTGACACCCGGTCCGAACACCGGGGAGCTGTTTTTT. Translating it yields CASSLTPGPNTGELFF.

The table lists this clonotype with many counts. This rearrangement joins TRBV9 to TRBJ2-5; D is possibly TRBD1 or TRBD2 (5 bases each). This CDR3 is built from 14 residues. The V and J ends lost 3 bases and 3 bases respectively, with 12 bases between them. The germline V gene encodes CDR1 SGDLS and CDR2 YYNGEE. DNA of the CDR3: TGTGCCAGCAGCGGGGGTCGAGGGGAAGAGACCCAGTACTTC. Protein product: CASSGGRGEETQYF.

This sequence joins TRBV29-1 and TRBJ2-1, with 7 bases lining up with TRBD2. CDR1 and CDR2 from the germline V gene are SQVTM and ANQGSEA. CDR3 length: 12 residues. V gave up 2 bases and J gave up 13 bases; unmatched junction bases: 8. For the CDR3, the DNA is TGCAGCGTTGAAAGGATGGCAGCGGGACAGTTCTTC. Protein product: CSVERMAAGQFF.

The chain combines TRBV10-1 with TRBJ2-1; D may be TRBD2 (5 bases). V was clipped by 0 bases and J by 7 bases, with 13 bases between them. The CDR3 has 15 residues. The germline CDR1 and CDR2 sequences are WNHNN and SYGVQD (reference sequence). The CDR3 DNA is TGCGCCAGCAGTGAGTCTGGGGAGCCCGCGAATGAGCAGTTCTTC. It translates to CASSESGEPANEQFF.

This clonotype has at least ten counts. The CDR3 loop is CASSQDRGLGDTQYF. In nucleotides, the CDR3 is TGCGCCAGCAGCCAAGATCGGGGGCTGGGGGATACGCAGTATTTT. V gene TRBV4-3 combines with J gene TRBJ2-3; D could derive from TRBD1 or TRBD2 (6 bases each). V was clipped by 0 bases and J by 6 bases, with 13 bases between them. This CDR3 spans 15 amino acids. Germline CDR1 and CDR2: LGHNA and YSLEER.

This clonotype occurred many times. The rearrangement uses TRBV30 and TRBJ1-6; D remains unclear. The CDR3 has 11 amino acids. The germline gives CDR1 GTSNPN, CDR2 SVGIG (reference sequence). The V end was cut by 2 bases, the J end by 10 bases, with 6 bases between. CDR3 coding DNA: TGTGCCTGGAGTTTAGGGTCACCCCTCCACTTT. It yields the protein CAWSLGSPLHF. The entire variable domain, with the rest obtained from reference TRBV30 and TRBJ1-6, is as follows: SQTIHQWPATLVQPVGSPLSLECTVEGTSNPNLYWYRQAAGRGLQLLFYSVGIGQISSEVPQNLSASRPQDRQFILSSKKLLLSDSGFYLCAWSLGSPLHFGNGTRLTVT.

A note on this clonotype: Sequence at one end of the junction differs from germline and may be a read error. This sequence joins TRBV6-4 and TRBJ2-1; perhaps TRBD2 as D (5 bases). The CDR3 runs to 18 residues. Germline CDR1 MRHNA, CDR2 SNTAGT. CDR3 sequence (DNA): TGTGCCAGCAGACCAGGCGGAGTGGACTCAAGCTCCTACAATGAGGAGTTCTTC. Translation gives CASRPGGVDSSSYNEEFF.

Of note for this clonotype: An end of the junction does not agree with germline; a read error may underlie this. The chain is built from TRBV2 and TRBJ1-1, with D perhaps matching TRBD1 (6 bases). Germline assignment: CDR1 SNHLY and CDR2 FYNNEI. The length of the CDR3 is 15 residues. This CDR3 reads CAGRETGEMSTEAFF. CDR3 bases: TGTGCCGGCAGAGAGACAGGAGAGATGAGCACTGAAGCTTTCTTT.

The chain combines TRBV4-3 with TRBJ1-4; no definite D call. V was pared by 2 bases and J by 5 bases, with 15 bases between. Germline-derived CDR1 and CDR2 are LGHNA and YSLEER. This CDR3 has 16 amino acids. The DNA for the CDR3 is TGCGCCAGCAGCCAAACGAGACTAGCGGGGAATGAAAAACTGTTTTTT. It codes for CASSQTRLAGNEKLFF.

This clonotype was observed many times. The rearrangement links TRBV9 to TRBJ2-3; D gene ambiguous. Germline V gene lookup returns CDR1 SGDLS and CDR2 YYNGEE. V lost 0 bases and J 5 bases, leaving 4 bases between the germline ends. This CDR3 spans 12 amino acids. CDR3 in amino acids: CASSVEGDTQYF. CDR3 nucleotide sequence: TGTGCCAGCAGCGTAGAAGGAGATACGCAGTATTTT.

J is TRBJ2-1 and V is TRBV6-4, with TRBD2 matching 12 bases. The J segment lost 12 bases and the V segment lost 3 bases, leaving 9 bases of the junction unmatched. This CDR3 comprises 15 residues. Per the germline V gene, CDR1 is MRHNA and CDR2 is SNTAGT. In DNA, the CDR3 is TGTGCCAGCAGTGAGACTAGCGGGGGCACAGATACGCAGTTCTTC. It is translated as CASSETSGGTDTQFF.

This clonotype was seen only a few times. CDR3 nucleotide sequence: TGTGCCAGCAGTGAATTTCGGCACCCTCGGCTTAATGAGCAGTACTTC. Its translation is CASSEFRHPRLNEQYF. This chain links TRBV6-1 with TRBJ2-7; unclear D gene. Trimming stripped 2 bases from V and 7 bases from J, with 21 bases between. The CDR3 runs to 16 residues. CDR1 is MNHNS and CDR2 is SASEGT in the germline V gene.

This clonotype was detected only a few times. The chain combines TRBV24-1 with TRBJ2-4; tentative D call: TRBD2 (6 bases). Between the trimmed V and J ends, which lost 4 bases and 9 bases, there was a span of 9 bases. Germline V gene sequence: CDR1 KGHDR, CDR2 SFDVKD. The CDR3 sequence is 12 residues long. CDR3 protein: CATSDPEGIQYF. The CDR3 coding sequence is TGTGCCACCAGTGACCCGGAGGGCATTCAGTACTTC.

The chain couples TRBV10-3 to TRBJ2-1; 8 bases are a match to TRBD2. In germline, CDR1 is ENHRY, CDR2 SYGVKD. V trimming: 10 bases; J trimming: 6 bases; junction bases outside the gene matches: 17. CDR3 size: 16 residues. The CDR3 loop reads CASKTFREGPGNEQFF. CDR3 nucleotide sequence: TGTGCCAGCAAAACTTTCCGGGAGGGCCCGGGCAATGAGCAGTTCTTC.

The chain employs TRBV9 and TRBJ2-5; 14 bases agree with TRBD2. CDR3 size: 17 residues. V lost 1 base, J lost 2 bases, and 4 bases stayed unmatched. Germline V gives CDR1 SGDLS, CDR2 YYNGEE. CDR3 nucleotides: TGTGCCAGCAGCGTAACGGGACTAGCGGGAGAACAAGAGACCCAGTACTTC. It translates to CASSVTGLAGEQETQYF.

This clonotype was observed at least ten times. This chain connects TRBV10-2 to TRBJ2-7; the D is unclear. Germline CDR1 and CDR2: WSHSY and SAAADI. The CDR3 spans 13 residues. V was clipped by 2 bases and J by 5 bases, with 10 bases between them. In nucleotides, the CDR3 is TGCGCCAGCAGTGAGAGGCAGCCCCACGAGCAGTACTTC. It encodes CASSERQPHEQYF.

This clonotype occurred many times. A much larger clone lies a single base off, so this may be a read error. The chain combines TRBV15 with TRBJ2-2; 8 nucleotides align to TRBD1. Germline lookup yields CDR1 LNHNV and CDR2 YYDKDF (reference sequence). The CDR3 covers 16 residues. CDR3: CATGREDRDDTGELFF. The CDR3 DNA sequence: TGTGCCACCGGCAGGGAGGACAGGGATGACACCGGGGAGCTGTTTTTT.